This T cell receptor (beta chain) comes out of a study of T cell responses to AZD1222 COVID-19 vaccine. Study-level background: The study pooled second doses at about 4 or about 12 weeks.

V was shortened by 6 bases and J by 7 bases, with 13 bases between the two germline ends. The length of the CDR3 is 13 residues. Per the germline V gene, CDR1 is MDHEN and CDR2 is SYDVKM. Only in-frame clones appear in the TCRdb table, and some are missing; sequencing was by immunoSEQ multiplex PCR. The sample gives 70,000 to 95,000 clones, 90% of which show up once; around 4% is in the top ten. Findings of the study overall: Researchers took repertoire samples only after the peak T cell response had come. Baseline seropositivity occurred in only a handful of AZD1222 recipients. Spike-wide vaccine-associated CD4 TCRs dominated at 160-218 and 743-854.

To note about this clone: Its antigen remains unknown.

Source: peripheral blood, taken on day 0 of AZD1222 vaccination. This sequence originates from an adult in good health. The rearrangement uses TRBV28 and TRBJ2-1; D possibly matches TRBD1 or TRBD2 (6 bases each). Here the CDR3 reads CASSGGSLNEQFF. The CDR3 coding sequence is TGTGCCAGCAGCGGGGGCAGTCTGAATGAGCAGTTCTTC.